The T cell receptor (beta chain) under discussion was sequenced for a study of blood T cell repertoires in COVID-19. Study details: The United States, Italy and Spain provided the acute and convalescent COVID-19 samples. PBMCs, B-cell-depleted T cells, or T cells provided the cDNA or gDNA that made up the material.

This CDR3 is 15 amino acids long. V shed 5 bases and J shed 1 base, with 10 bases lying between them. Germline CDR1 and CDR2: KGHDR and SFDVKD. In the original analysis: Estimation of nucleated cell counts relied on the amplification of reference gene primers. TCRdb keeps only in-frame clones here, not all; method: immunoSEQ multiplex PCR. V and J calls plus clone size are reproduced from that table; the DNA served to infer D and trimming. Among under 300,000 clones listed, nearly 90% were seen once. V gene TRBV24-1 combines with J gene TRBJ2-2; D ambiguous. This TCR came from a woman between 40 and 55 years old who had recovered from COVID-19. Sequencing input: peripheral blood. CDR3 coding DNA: TGTGCCACCAGTGCTGTGGGCAAGAACACCGGGGAGCTGTTTTTT. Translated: CATSAVGKNTGELFF.